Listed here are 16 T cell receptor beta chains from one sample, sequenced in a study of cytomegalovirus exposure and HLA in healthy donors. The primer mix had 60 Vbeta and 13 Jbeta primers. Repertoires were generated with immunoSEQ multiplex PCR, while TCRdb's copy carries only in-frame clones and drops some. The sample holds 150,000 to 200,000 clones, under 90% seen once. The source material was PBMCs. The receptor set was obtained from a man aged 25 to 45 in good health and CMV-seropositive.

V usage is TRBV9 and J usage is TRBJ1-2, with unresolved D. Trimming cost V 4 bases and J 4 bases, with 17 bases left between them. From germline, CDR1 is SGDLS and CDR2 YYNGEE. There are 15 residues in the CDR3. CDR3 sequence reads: CASSPRRGQSYGYTF. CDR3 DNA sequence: TGTGCCAGCAGCCCCCGTAGAGGGCAGAGCTATGGCTACACCTTC.

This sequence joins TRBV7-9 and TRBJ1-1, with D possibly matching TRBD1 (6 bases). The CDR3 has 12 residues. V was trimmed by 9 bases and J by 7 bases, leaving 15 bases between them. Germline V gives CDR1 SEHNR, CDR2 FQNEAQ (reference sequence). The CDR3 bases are TGTGCCAGAGGGGGGGGTTCATATGAAGCTTTCTTT. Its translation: CARGGGSYEAFF.

The CDR3: CASSFSGQFFYEQYF. The CDR3 DNA is TGTGCCAGCAGTTTTTCGGGACAGTTTTTCTACGAGCAGTACTTC. V is TRBV27 and J is TRBJ2-7; 7 positions match TRBD1. The CDR3 is made up of 15 amino acids. CDR1 and CDR2 (germline): MNHEY, SMNVEV (reference sequence). J was trimmed by 3 bases and V by 3 bases; bases with no gene match: 8.

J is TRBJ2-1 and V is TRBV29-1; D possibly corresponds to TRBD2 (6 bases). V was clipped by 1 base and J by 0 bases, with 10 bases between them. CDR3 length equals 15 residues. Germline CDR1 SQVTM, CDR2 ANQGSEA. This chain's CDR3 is CSVEGRASSYNEQFF. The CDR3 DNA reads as TGCAGCGTTGAAGGGAGGGCGAGCTCCTACAATGAGCAGTTCTTC.

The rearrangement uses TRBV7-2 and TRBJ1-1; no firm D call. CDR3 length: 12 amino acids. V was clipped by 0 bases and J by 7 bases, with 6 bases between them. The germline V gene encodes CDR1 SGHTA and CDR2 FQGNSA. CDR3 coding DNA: TGTGCCAGCAGCTTAGCGGCCGTTGAAGCTTTCTTT. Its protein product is CASSLAAVEAFF.

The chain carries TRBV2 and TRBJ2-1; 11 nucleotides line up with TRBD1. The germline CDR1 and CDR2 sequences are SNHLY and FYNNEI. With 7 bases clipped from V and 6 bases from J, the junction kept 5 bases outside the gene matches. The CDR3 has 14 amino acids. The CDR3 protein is CASTGQGAVNEQFF. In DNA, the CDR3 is TGTGCCAGCACAGGACAGGGGGCGGTCAATGAGCAGTTCTTC.

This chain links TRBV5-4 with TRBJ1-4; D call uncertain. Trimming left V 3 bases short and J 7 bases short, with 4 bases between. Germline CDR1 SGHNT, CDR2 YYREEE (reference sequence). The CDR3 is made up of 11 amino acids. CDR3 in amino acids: CASSSGEKLFF. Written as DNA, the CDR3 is TGTGCCAGCAGCTCAGGTGAAAAACTGTTTTTT.

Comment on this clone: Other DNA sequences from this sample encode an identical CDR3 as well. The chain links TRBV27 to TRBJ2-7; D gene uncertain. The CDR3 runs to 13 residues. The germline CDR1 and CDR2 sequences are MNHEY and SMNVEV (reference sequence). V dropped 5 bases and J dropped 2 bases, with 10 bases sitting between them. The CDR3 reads CASSLSQTYEQYF. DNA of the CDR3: TGTGCCAGCAGTCTTAGCCAGACCTACGAGCAGTACTTC.

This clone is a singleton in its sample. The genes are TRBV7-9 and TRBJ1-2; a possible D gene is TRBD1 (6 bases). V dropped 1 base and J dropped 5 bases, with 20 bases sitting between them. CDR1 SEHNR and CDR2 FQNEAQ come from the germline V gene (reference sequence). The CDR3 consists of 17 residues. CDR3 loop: CASSLGSQGLMGYGYTF. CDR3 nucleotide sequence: TGTGCCAGCAGCTTAGGGTCGCAGGGGTTAATGGGGTATGGCTACACCTTC.

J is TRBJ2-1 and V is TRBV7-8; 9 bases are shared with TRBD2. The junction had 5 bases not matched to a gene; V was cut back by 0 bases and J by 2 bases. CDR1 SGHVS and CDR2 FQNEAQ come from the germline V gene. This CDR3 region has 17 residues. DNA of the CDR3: TGTGCCAGCAGCTTAGCGCATGGCGGGGGGGCCTACAATGAGCAGTTCTTC. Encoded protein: CASSLAHGGGAYNEQFF.

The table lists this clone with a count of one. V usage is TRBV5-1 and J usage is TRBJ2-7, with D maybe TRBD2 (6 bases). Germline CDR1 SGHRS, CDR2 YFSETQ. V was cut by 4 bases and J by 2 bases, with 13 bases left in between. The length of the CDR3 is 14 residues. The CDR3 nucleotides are TGCGCCAGCAGCGAGAGACTAGAGACCTACGAGCAGTACTTC. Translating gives CASSERLETYEQYF.

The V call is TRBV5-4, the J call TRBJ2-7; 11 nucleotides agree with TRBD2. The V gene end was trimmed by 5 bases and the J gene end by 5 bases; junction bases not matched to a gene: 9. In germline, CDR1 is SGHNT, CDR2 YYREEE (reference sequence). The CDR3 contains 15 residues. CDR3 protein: CASRTLAGDPHEQYF. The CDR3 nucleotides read TGTGCCAGCAGGACACTAGCGGGAGATCCCCACGAGCAGTACTTC.

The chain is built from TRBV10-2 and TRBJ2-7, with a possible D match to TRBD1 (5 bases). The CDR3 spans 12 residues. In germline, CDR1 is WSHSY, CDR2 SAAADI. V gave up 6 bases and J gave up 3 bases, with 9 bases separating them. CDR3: CASRDTIYEQYF. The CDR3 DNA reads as TGCGCCAGCAGGGACACCATCTACGAGCAGTACTTC.

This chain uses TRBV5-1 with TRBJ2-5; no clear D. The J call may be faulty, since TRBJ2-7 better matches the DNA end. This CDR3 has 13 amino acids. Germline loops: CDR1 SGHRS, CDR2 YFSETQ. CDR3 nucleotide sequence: TGCGCCAGCAGCTTGGGTACAGAGTACGAGCAGTACTTC. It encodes CASSLGTEYEQYF.

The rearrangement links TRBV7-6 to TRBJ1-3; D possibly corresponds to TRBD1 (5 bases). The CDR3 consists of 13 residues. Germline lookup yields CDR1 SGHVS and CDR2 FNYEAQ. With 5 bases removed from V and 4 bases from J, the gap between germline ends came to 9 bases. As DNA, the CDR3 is TGTGCCAGCAGCCCCCGACAGGGAAACACCATATATTTT. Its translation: CASSPRQGNTIYF.

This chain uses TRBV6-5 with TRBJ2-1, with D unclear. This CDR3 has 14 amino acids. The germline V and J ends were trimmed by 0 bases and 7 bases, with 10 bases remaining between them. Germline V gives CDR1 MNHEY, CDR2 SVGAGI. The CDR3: CASSYSRPGNEQFF. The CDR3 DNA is TGTGCCAGCAGTTACTCGAGACCAGGTAATGAGCAGTTCTTC.